A selection of T cell receptor beta chains follows, all from one sample in a study of T cell repertoires in cytomegalovirus infection. For these TCRs, the target antigens are not known. From the reads, TCRdb called clonotypes with MiXCR, one entry per CDR3 protein. In the table there are about 570,000 distinct CDR3 sequences, just under 40% of which are singletons. Specimen: cultured PBMCs, collected from culture after CMV antigen stimulation. The receptors stem from a human donor in good health (CMV status not recorded). Some clones in this sample may be carry-over from other donors' samples. Both conserved end residues are part of each CDR3. A D gene is named only where the DNA matches it firmly. Some rows have no size entry. The others give once, few or many, or a class for an expanded clone.

d_call	v_call	cdr3_length	clone_size	j_call	cdr3_aa	cdr3_nt
.	TRBV7-2	13	many	TRBJ2-3	CASSLGGRDTQYF	TGTGCCAGCAGCTTGGGGGGCCGAGATACGCAGTATTTT
.	TRBV12-3/TRBV12-4	15	once	TRBJ2-3	CASSYAEGGTDTQYF	TGTGCCAGCAGCTACGCGGAGGGGGGCACAGATACGCAGTATTTT
.	TRBV12-3/TRBV12-4	14	few	TRBJ1-1	CASSPLLGITEAFF	TGTGCCAGCAGTCCTTTACTTGGGATCACTGAAGCTTTCTTT
.	TRBV19	16	.	TRBJ2-4	CASSIDRTVAKNIQYF	TGTGCCAGTAGTATAGACAGGACGGTAGCCAAAAACATTCAGTACTTC
.	TRBV7-8	17	few	TRBJ2-2	CASSLAAYLDFGGELFF	TGTGCCAGCAGCTTAGCGGCCTACCTAGATTTCGGCGGGGAGCTGTTTTTT
TRBD2	TRBV7-8	13	few	TRBJ2-1	CASSVGLASEQFF	TGTGCCAGCAGCGTGGGACTAGCAAGTGAGCAGTTCTTC
.	TRBV12-3/TRBV12-4	11	few	TRBJ1-3	CASRRRNTIYF	TGTGCCAGCAGACGCAGGAACACCATATATTTT
TRBD1	TRBV6-2/TRBV6-3	15	.	TRBJ2-7	CASSPRGTGEYEQYF	TGTGCCAGCAGTCCTAGGGGGACAGGCGAGTACGAGCAGTACTTC
.	TRBV6-2/TRBV6-3	13	.	TRBJ2-1	CASRAWWSDELFF	TGTGCCAGCAGGGCCTGGTGGAGCGATGAGCTGTTCTTC
.	TRBV6-1	19	.	TRBJ2-7	CASSEARAAGRGGLYEQYF	TGTGCCAGCAGTGAAGCCAGGGCAGCGGGGAGAGGGGGGCTCTACGAGCAGTACTTC
TRBD1	TRBV7-7	15	.	TRBJ2-5	CASSARQGAYETQYF	TGTGCCAGCAGCGCCAGACAGGGGGCTTACGAGACCCAGTACTTC
.	TRBV11-2	14	.	TRBJ2-3	CASSSKGGADTQYF	TGTGCCAGCAGCTCGAAGGGGGGGGCAGATACGCAGTATTTT
.	TRBV7-7	13	.	TRBJ2-7	CASSRDPGSEQYF	TGTGCCAGCAGCCGAGACCCAGGGTCCGAGCAGTACTTC
TRBD1	TRBV7-2	14	few	TRBJ2-7	CASSLDRAGYEQYF	TGTGCCAGCAGTCTGGACAGGGCGGGCTACGAGCAGTACTTC
.	TRBV12-3/TRBV12-4	14	.	TRBJ2-3	CASGGRANTDTQYF	TGTGCCAGCGGGGGCAGGGCCAACACAGATACGCAGTATTTT
TRBD1	TRBV7-2	15	few	TRBJ2-7	CASRRAGQESYEQYF	TGTGCCAGCAGGCGCGCCGGACAGGAATCCTACGAGCAGTACTTC
.	TRBV6-2/TRBV6-3	14	.	TRBJ1-1	CASTSGLWNTEAFF	TGTGCCAGCACTTCGGGGCTGTGGAACACTGAAGCTTTCTTT
.	TRBV7-2	12	few	TRBJ2-3	CASSPYPDTQYF	TGTGCCAGCAGCCCATACCCAGATACGCAGTATTTT
TRBD1	TRBV9	16	.	TRBJ2-7	CASSSQPLQGAGEQYF	TGTGCCAGCAGCTCTCAACCCTTACAGGGGGCCGGCGAGCAGTACTTC
TRBD2	TRBV12-3/TRBV12-4	15	few	TRBJ2-5	CASSLEREGLETQYF	TGTGCCAGCAGTTTGGAGCGGGAGGGCCTCGAGACCCAGTACTTC
.	TRBV7-9	14	few	TRBJ1-5	CASSFEGTNQPQHF	TGTGCCAGCAGCTTCGAGGGAACTAATCAGCCCCAGCATTTT
.	TRBV12-3/TRBV12-4	14	.	TRBJ2-7	CASSLRIRRNEQYF	TGTGCCAGCAGTTTAAGGATCCGGAGGAACGAGCAGTACTTC
.	TRBV12-3/TRBV12-4	16	few	TRBJ1-3	CASRYGGPFSGNTIYF	TGTGCCAGCAGATATGGAGGCCCGTTCTCTGGAAACACCATATATTTT
.	TRBV7-2	13	few	TRBJ2-3	CASSPKNADTQYF	TGTGCCAGCAGCCCTAAGAACGCAGATACGCAGTATTTT
TRBD1	TRBV6-2/TRBV6-3	14	few	TRBJ1-1	CASSPTRTGPKAFF	TGTGCCAGCAGCCCCACACGGACAGGGCCCAAAGCTTTCTTT
.	TRBV5-1	15	.	TRBJ1-5	CASSLGPGANQPQHF	TGCGCCAGCAGCTTGGGGCCCGGAGCCAATCAGCCCCAGCATTTT
.	TRBV7-2	17	few	TRBJ2-7	CASTRWGGSVGSYEQYF	TGTGCCAGCACCCGATGGGGCGGTAGCGTCGGCTCCTACGAGCAGTACTTC
TRBD2	TRBV5-4	17	.	TRBJ2-3	CASSPNLAGAGTDTQYF	TGTGCCAGCAGCCCAAACCTAGCGGGAGCAGGGACAGATACGCAGTATTTT
.	TRBV2	13	.	TRBJ2-3	CANTDGGQYTQYF	TGTGCCAATACCGACGGAGGACAATATACGCAGTATTTT
TRBD2	TRBV7-9	15	many	TRBJ2-3	CASRGSGTSTDTQYF	TGTGCCAGCAGGGGTAGCGGGACGAGCACAGATACGCAGTATTTT
TRBD2	TRBV12-3/TRBV12-4	17	.	TRBJ2-1	CASNSGPSGRFNNEQFF	TGTGCCAGCAACTCAGGCCCTAGCGGGAGATTCAACAATGAGCAGTTCTTC
.	TRBV20-1	14	.	TRBJ2-3	CSARDSRVTDTQYF	TGCAGTGCTAGAGATTCCAGGGTCACAGATACGCAGTATTTT
TRBD1	TRBV7-2	16	many	TRBJ1-2	CASSWTVRDSNYGYTF	TGTGCCAGCAGCTGGACGGTACGGGACAGCAACTATGGCTACACCTTC
TRBD2	TRBV7-9	13	few	TRBJ2-1	CASSRLAPDEQFF	TGTGCCAGCAGCCGACTAGCGCCGGATGAGCAGTTCTTC
TRBD2	TRBV29-1	14	.	TRBJ2-5	CSYISGRGEETQYF	TGCAGCTACATTAGCGGGAGAGGAGAAGAGACCCAGTACTTC
TRBD2	TRBV19	16	.	TRBJ2-3	CASSSWTSGGPNTQYF	TGTGCCAGTAGTTCCTGGACTAGCGGGGGGCCGAATACGCAGTATTTT
.	TRBV7-2	18	many	TRBJ2-4	CASSSLGGGTLAKNIQYF	TGTGCCAGCAGCTCCCTAGGGGGGGGGACCCTAGCCAAAAACATTCAGTACTTC
TRBD1	TRBV6-5	14	.	TRBJ2-7	CASSYIGTGHEQYF	TGTGCCAGCAGTTACATAGGGACAGGCCACGAGCAGTACTTC
.	TRBV11-2	13	.	TRBJ2-2	CASSLDWRGELFF	TGTGCCAGCAGCTTAGATTGGCGCGGGGAGCTGTTTTTT
.	TRBV7-2	16	many	TRBJ1-6	CASSLSTGTYNSPLHF	TGTGCCAGCAGCTTATCTACAGGGACCTATAATTCACCCCTCCACTTT
.	TRBV2	15	.	TRBJ1-2	CASSPGTASIRGYTF	TGTGCCAGCAGTCCCGGGACTGCCTCAATTCGTGGCTACACCTTC
TRBD2	TRBV7-9	16	.	TRBJ2-3	CASSPDRTSGTDTQYF	TGTGCCAGCAGCCCAGATAGGACTAGCGGCACAGATACGCAGTATTTT